This T cell receptor beta chain was documented in a study of shared clonotypes between healthy human individuals. Study-level points and caveats: Across subsets, estimated richness was generally greater for naive than for memory populations.

TCRdb's table, derived via immunoSEQ multiplex PCR, lists solely in-frame clones and lacks some. The repertoire holds some 2 million clones, with just under 95% as singletons. This CDR3 region has 16 residues. Trimming removed 1 base from V and 3 bases from J, with 15 bases in between. Germline V CDR1 and CDR2: SGHVS, FNYEAQ. As for this clone: Its antigen is unknown.

CD45RO negativity and positive selection for CCR7 defined naive CD8 cells, a population that excluded terminally differentiated effector memory CD45RA+ cells. Donors were Caucasian adults residing in Nashville, Tennessee, USA. This TCR came from a man between 18 and 35 years old in good health. The rearrangement joins TRBV7-6 to TRBJ1-1, with D possibly TRBD1 on 5 matching bases. The material sequenced was naive CD8+ T cells sorted from blood. The CDR3 region has the DNA TGTGCCAGCAGCTTAGGTACCAGGGTGGGACACACTGAAGCTTTCTTT. Residues: CASSLGTRVGHTEAFF. The entire variable domain, with the rest obtained from reference TRBV7-6 and TRBJ1-1, is as follows: GAGVSQSPRYKVTKRGQDVALRCDPISGHVSLYWYRQALGQGPEFLTYFNYEAQQDKSGLPNDRFSAERPEGSISTLTIQRTEQRDSAMYRCASSLGTRVGHTEAFFGQGTRLTVV.